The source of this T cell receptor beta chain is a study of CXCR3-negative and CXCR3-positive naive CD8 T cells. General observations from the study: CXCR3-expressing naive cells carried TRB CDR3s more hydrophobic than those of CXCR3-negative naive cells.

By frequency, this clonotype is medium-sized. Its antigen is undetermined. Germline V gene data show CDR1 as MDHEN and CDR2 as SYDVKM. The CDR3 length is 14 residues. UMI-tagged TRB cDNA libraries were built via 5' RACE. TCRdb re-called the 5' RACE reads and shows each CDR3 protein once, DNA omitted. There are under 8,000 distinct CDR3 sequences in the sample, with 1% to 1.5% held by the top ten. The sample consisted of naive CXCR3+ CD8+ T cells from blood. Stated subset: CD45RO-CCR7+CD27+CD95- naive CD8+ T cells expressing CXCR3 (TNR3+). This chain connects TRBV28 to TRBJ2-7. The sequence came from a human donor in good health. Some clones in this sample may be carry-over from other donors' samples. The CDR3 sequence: CASSSATGNGEQYF.